The clone carrying this T cell receptor (beta chain) was recorded a few times. The antigen is unknown. The assay was immunoSEQ multiplex PCR, and TCRdb's table has in-frame clones only and misses some. The sample includes thousands of clones, approximately 30% of them seen just once. The data derive from a study of T cells in localized non-small cell lung cancer. Study results and caveats: Sequencing involved a lone tumor region, leaving heterogeneity possible. Adjacent lung was found to contain a median roughly 60 of the top 100 tumor clones. Uninvolved adjacent lung showed higher T cell clonality than tumor.

Germline V gene lookup returns CDR1 MNHGY and CDR2 SAAAGT. The CDR3 sequence is 14 residues long. Trimming took 2 bases from V and 7 from J; bases not matched to a gene: 7. The TCR originated in a male donor aged 60 or older with stage I lung adenocarcinoma. The specimen comprised lung tumor tissue, sampled before any cancer treatment. The chain carries TRBV6-8 and TRBJ1-2; TRBD1 aligns across 7 bases. This chain's CDR3 is CASSYRQGSGGYTF. In DNA, the CDR3 is TGTGCCAGCAGTTACCGACAGGGAAGTGGTGGCTACACCTTC.